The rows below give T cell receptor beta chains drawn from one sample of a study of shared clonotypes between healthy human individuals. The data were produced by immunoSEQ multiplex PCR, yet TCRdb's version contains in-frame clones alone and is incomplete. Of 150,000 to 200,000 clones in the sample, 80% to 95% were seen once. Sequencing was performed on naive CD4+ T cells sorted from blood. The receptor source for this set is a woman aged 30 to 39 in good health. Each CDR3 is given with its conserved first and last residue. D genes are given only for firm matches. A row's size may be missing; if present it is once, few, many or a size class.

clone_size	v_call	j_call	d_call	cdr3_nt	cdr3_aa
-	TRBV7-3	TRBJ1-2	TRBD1	TGTGCCAGCAGCTTTGGGGACAGGGGCGGCTACACCTTC	CASSFGDRGGYTF
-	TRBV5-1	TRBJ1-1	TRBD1	TGCGCCAGTCATACAGGGGGCGTAGGGAACACTGAAGCTTTCTTT	CASHTGGVGNTEAFF
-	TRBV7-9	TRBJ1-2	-	TGTGCCAGCGCCGCCAGGGGACCGGGCCGGCTAAGCTATGGCTACACCTTC	CASAARGPGRLSYGYTF
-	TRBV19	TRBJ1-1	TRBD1	TGTGCCAGTAGTACCCACCCAAGGACAGGGAACACTGAAGCTTTCTTT	CASSTHPRTGNTEAFF
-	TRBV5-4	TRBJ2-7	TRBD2	TGTGCCAGCAGACACGGGACTAGCGGCCCCTACGAGCAGTACTTC	CASRHGTSGPYEQYF
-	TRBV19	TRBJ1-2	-	TGTGCCAGTAGTATAGATGGCGGCGGAGGCTACACCTTC	CASSIDGGGGYTF
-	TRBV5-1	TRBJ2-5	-	TGCGCCAGCAGCTTGCCAGGTGGCCAAGAGACCCAGTACTTC	CASSLPGGQETQYF
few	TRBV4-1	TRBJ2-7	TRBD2	TGCGCCAGCAGGGCTAGCGGAACATACGAGCAGTACTTC	CASRASGTYEQYF
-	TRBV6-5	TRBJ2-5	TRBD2	TGTGCCAGCAGTTTCGCGGGAGTGGAGACCCAGTACTTC	CASSFAGVETQYF
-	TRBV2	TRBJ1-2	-	TGTGCCAGCAGCACCCGAGCAGGGACGGTCTATGGCTACACCTTC	CASSTRAGTVYGYTF
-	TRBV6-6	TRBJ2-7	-	TGTGCCAGCTCGACGGGCGGGCAGATCTACGAGCAGTACTTC	CASSTGGQIYEQYF
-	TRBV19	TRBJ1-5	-	TGTGCCAGTAGTACCTCCCCTAGCAATCAGCCCCAGCATTTT	CASSTSPSNQPQHF
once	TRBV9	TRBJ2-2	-	TGTGCCAGCAGCGTAGAAGTTAGCCGGTACTCCGGGGAGCTGTTTTTT	CASSVEVSRYSGELFF
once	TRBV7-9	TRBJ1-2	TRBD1	TGTGCCAGCAGCCCCGGGACAGGGGGCGAGAGCTACACCTTC	CASSPGTGGESYTF
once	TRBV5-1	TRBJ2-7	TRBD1	TGCGCCAGCAGCTTGGGGCAGGGGGTAGGTTACGAGCAGTACTTC	CASSLGQGVGYEQYF